This is a list of T cell receptor beta chains from one sample in a study of cytomegalovirus exposure and HLA in healthy donors. TCRdb's table, derived via immunoSEQ multiplex PCR, lists solely in-frame clones and lacks some. The sample includes around 170,000 clones, 60% to 80% of them seen just once. Sequencing used PBMCs. These TCRs come from a man between 60 and 75 years old in good health and CMV-seronegative. The CDR3 runs from the conserved cysteine through the conserved F or W.

TRBV19 | CASSPRERSTGELFF
TRBV5-8 | CASSRTDFPSPLHF
TRBV14 | CASSALVPGQETQYF
TRBV11-3 | CASSLGGMYNEQFF
TRBV2 | CASRVDRDYEQYF
TRBV28 | CASSPLGTGSTEAFF
TRBV6-1 | CASRVLNTIYF
TRBV5-1 | CASSSDRGKETQYF
TRBV13 | CASSLGFWGVGEQYF
TRBV5-1 | CASSPGLAEIRSSTDTQYF